The source of this TCR beta chain is a study of metastatic and nonmetastatic thyroid tumors. The wider study: Across peripheral blood and tumor or nodule tissue samples taken from malignant and benign thyroid patients, the repertoires were compared with one another. The study, taken as a whole, reports: Benign nodules were reported to have significantly lower TCR beta diversity than malignant thyroid tumors, in blood and tumor.

Ahead of thyroid surgery, no patient had received treatment of any kind. This clone is judged medium-sized (0.01 to 0.1%). The antigen is undetermined. The CDR3 covers 15 residues. Looked up from germline, CDR1 is SGHRS and CDR2 is YFSETQ. V was clipped by 3 bases and J by 1 base, with 13 bases between them. TCRdb reprocessed the PCR reads via MiXCR. The table includes roughly 13,000 clones, around 29% detected once. The source material was tumor tissue. This sequence was found in a female donor with papillary thyroid cancer or a benign thyroid nodule (not recorded which). Some clones in this sample may be carry-over from other donors' samples. V and J are TRBV5-1 and TRBJ2-5, with D perhaps TRBD2 (6 bases). CDR3 protein: CASSYAGTPQETQYF. Here the CDR3 DNA reads TGCGCCAGCAGCTACGCAGGGACTCCCCAAGAGACCCAGTACTTC.